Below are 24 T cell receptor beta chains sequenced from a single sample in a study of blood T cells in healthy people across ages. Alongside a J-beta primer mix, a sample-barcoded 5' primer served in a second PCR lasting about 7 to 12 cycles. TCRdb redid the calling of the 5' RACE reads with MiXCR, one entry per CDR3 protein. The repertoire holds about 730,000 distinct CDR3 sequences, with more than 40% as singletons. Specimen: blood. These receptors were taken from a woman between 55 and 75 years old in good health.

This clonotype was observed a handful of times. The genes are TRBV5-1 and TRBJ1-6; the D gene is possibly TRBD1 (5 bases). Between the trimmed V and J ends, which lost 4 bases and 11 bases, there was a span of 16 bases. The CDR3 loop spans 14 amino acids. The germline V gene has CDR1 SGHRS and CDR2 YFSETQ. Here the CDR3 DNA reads TGCGCCAGCAGCCCGGAGCAGGGTAGTACACCCCTCCACTTT. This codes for CASSPEQGSTPLHF.

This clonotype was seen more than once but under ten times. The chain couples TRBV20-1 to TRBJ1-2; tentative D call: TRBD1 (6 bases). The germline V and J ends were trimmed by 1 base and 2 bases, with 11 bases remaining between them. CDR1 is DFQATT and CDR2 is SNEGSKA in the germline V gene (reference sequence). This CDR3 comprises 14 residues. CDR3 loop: CSARGGGQNYGYTF. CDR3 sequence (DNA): TGCAGTGCTAGAGGGGGAGGACAGAACTATGGCTACACCTTC.

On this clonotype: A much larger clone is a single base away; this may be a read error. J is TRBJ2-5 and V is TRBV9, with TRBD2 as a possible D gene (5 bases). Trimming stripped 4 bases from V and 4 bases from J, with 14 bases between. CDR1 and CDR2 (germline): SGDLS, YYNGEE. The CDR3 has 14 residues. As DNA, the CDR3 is TGTGCCAGCAGCTTAGCTAGCTCAAGAGAGACCCAGTACTTC. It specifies CASSLASSRETQYF.

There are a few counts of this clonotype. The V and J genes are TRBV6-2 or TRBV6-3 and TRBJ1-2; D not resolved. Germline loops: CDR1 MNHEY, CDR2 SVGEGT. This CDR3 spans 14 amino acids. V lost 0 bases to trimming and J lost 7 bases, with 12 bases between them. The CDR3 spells CASSYSTGMGGYTF. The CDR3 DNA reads TGTGCCAGCAGTTACTCGACGGGGATGGGTGGCTACACCTTC.

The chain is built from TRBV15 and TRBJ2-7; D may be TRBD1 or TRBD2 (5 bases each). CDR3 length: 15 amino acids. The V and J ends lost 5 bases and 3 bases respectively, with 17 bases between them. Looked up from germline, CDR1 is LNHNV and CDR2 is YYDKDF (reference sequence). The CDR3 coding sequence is TGTGCCACCAGCGACGGGGCAGGGAAAATCTACGAGCAGTACTTC. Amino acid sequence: CATSDGAGKIYEQYF.

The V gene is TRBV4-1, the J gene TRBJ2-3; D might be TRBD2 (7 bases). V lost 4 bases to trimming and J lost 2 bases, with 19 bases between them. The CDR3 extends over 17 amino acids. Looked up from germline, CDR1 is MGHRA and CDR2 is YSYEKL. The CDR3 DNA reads TGCGCCAGCAGCCCCAGTAGCTGGGGGGGGCCCACAGATACGCAGTATTTT. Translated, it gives CASSPSSWGGPTDTQYF.

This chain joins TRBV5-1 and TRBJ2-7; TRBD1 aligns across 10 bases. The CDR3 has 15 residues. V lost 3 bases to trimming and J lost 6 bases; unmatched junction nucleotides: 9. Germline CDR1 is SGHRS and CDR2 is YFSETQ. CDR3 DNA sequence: TGCGCCAGCAGCTGGGGACAGGGGCCCCAAAGCGAGCAGTACTTC. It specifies CASSWGQGPQSEQYF.

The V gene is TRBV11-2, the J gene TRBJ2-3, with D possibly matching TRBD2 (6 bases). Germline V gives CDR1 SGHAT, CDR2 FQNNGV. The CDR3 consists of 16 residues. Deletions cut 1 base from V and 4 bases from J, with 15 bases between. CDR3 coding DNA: TGTGCCAGCAGCTTAGTGGGGGGAAGTTCGCCAGATACGCAGTATTTT. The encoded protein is CASSLVGGSSPDTQYF.

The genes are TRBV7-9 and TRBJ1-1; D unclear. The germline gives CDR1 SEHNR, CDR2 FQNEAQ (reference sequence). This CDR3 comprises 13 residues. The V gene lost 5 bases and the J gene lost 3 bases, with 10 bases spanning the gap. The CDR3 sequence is CASSRNLDTEAFF. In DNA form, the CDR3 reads TGTGCCAGCAGCAGAAACTTGGACACTGAAGCTTTCTTT.

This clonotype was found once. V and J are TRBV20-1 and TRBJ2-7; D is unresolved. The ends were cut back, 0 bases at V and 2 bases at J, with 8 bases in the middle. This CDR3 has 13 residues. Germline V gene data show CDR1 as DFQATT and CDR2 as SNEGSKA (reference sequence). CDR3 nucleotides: TGCAGTGCTAGAGACTCCCGGGCCTACGAGCAGTACTTC. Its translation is CSARDSRAYEQYF.

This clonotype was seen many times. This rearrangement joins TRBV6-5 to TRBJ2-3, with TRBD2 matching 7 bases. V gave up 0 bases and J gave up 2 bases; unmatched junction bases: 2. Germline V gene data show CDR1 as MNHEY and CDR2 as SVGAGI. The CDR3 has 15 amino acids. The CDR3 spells CASSYSSGNTDTQYF. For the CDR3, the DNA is TGTGCCAGCAGTTACTCAAGCGGGAACACAGATACGCAGTATTTT.

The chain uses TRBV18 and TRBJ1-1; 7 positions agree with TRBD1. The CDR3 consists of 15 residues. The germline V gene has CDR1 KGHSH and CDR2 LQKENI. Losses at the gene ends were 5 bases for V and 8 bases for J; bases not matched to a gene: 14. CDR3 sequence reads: CASSESTGASKEAFF. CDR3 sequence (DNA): TGTGCCAGCTCAGAGAGCACAGGGGCCTCGAAGGAAGCTTTCTTT.

In DNA form, the CDR3 reads TGTGCCAGCAGCGTTAGCGGTCCAGATACGCAGTATTTT. Amino acid sequence: CASSVSGPDTQYF. The chain links TRBV11-2 to TRBJ2-3; possible D gene TRBD2, 6 bases. The CDR3 covers 13 residues. Germline-derived CDR1 and CDR2 are SGHAT and FQNNGV. Trimming cost V 5 bases and J 4 bases, with 10 bases left between them.

CDR3 DNA sequence: TGCAGTGCTGGTCCCCAGCGGTTAAGCACAGATACGCAGTATTTT. It yields the protein CSAGPQRLSTDTQYF. V usage is TRBV20-1 and J usage is TRBJ2-3, with a weak D call TRBD2 (5 bases). Germline V CDR1 and CDR2: DFQATT, SNEGSKA (reference sequence). V lost 5 bases, J lost 0 bases, and 15 bases lay in between. The CDR3 runs to 15 residues.

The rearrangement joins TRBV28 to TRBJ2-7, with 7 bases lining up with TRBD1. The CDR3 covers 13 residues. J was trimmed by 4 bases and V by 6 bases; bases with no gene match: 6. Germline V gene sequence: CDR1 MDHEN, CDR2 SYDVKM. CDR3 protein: CASRSQGVYEQYF. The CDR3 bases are TGTGCCAGCAGATCCCAGGGGGTATACGAGCAGTACTTC.

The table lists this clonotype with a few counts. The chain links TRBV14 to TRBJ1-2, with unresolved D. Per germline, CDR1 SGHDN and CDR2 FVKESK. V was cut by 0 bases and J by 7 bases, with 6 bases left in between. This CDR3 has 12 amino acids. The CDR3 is CASSQDWGGYTF. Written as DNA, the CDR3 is TGTGCCAGCAGCCAAGATTGGGGTGGCTACACCTTC. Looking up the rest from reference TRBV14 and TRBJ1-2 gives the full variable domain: EAGVTQFPSHSVIEKGQTVTLRCDPISGHDNLYWYRRVMGKEIKFLLHFVKESKQDESGMPNNRFLAERTGGTYSTLKVQPAELEDSGVYFCASSQDWGGYTFGSGTRLTVV.

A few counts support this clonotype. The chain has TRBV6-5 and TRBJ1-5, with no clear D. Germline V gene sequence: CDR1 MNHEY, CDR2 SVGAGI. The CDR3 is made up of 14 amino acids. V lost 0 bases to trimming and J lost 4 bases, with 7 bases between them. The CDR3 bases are TGTGCCAGCAGTTACTCCCTTGCTAATCAGCCCCAGCATTTT. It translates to CASSYSLANQPQHF.

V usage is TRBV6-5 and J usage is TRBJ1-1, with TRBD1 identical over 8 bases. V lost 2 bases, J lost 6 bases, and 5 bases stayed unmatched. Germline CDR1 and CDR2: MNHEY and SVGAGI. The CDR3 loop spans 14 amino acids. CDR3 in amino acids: CASSYDRGGAEAFF. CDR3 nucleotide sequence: TGTGCCAGCAGTTACGACAGGGGAGGGGCTGAAGCTTTCTTT.

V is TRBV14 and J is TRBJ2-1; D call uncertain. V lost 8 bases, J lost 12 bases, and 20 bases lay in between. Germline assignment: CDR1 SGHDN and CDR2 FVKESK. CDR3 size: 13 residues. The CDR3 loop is CASSPRIAMGQFF. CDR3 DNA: TGTGCCAGCTCACCAAGAATAGCCATGGGGCAGTTCTTC.

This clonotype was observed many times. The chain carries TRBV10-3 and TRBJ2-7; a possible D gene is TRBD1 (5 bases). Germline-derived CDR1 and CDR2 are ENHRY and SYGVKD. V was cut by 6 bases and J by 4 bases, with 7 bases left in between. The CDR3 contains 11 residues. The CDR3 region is CAISREYEQYF. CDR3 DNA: TGTGCCATCAGCAGGGAATACGAGCAGTACTTC.

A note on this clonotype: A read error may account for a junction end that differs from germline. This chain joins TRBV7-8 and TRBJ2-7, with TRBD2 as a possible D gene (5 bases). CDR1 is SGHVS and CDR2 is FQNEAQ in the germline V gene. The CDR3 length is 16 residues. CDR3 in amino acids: CASSPLMVGVAHEQYF. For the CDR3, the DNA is TGTGCCAGCAGCCCACTCATGGTGGGAGTAGCTCACGAGCAGTACTTT.

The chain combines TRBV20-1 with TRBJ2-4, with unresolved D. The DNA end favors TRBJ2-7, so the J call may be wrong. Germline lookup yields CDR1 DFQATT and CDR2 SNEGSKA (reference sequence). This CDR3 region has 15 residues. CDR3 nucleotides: TGCAGTGCTAGAGATGGTCAGCTGAGCTCCTACGAGCAGTACTTC. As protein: CSARDGQLSSYEQYF.

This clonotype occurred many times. This chain's CDR3 is CSAPQRGPYEQYF. DNA of the CDR3: TGCAGTGCCCCGCAGCGGGGGCCCTACGAGCAGTACTTC. The chain couples TRBV20-1 to TRBJ2-7; 8 bases agree with TRBD2. The germline CDR1 and CDR2 sequences are DFQATT and SNEGSKA (reference sequence). The junction had 6 bases not matched to a gene; V was cut back by 6 bases and J by 2 bases. The CDR3 has 13 amino acids.

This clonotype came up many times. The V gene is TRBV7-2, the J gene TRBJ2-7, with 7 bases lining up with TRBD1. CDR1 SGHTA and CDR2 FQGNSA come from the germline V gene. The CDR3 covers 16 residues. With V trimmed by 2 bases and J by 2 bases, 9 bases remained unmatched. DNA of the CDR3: TGTGCCAGCAGCTTAAGGGGGCAGGGGTTAACCTACGAGCAGTACTTC. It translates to CASSLRGQGLTYEQYF.